The source of this T cell receptor beta chain is a study of cytomegalovirus exposure and HLA in healthy donors. General study findings and limits: Investigators reported 150 to 200 TCR beta chains as tied to cytomegalovirus.

Vbeta (60) and Jbeta (13) primers were used in the PCR. Some clones are missing from TCRdb's copy, which holds only in-frame ones; the method was immunoSEQ multiplex PCR. The sample lists under 200,000 clones, roughly four fifths occurring once. CDR1 is SQVTM and CDR2 is ANQGSEA in the germline V gene. After removal of 8 bases from V and 2 bases from J, the junction contained 7 bases not matched to a gene. The CDR3 loop spans 14 amino acids. This clone was recorded once. Its antigen is still unknown. This sequence originates from a woman aged 50 to 60 in good health and CMV-seronegative. This chain joins TRBV29-1 and TRBJ2-3; 10 positions match TRBD1. Sequences were obtained from PBMCs. DNA of the CDR3: TGCAGCCTATGGACAGGGGGTAACACAGATACGCAGTATTTT. It codes for CSLWTGGNTDTQYF.